The 9 T cell receptor beta chains below all came from one sample that was sequenced in a study of Ad26.COV2.S vaccination and SARS-CoV-2 variants. The treatment is: about 20 received Ad26.COV2.S at low or high dose, single or two shots; about five received placebo; per-sample allocation not given. The investigators took samples on day 63 after the first vaccine or placebo injection. The protocol was immunoSEQ multiplex PCR, while the TCRdb copy is restricted to in-frame clones and leaves out a portion. The sample yields more than 300,000 clones, about 82% seen once. Sample: peripheral blood, taken in a trial of Ad26.COV2.S vaccine versus placebo. These receptors all come from a person between 18 and 65 years old who received the Ad26.COV2.S COVID-19 vaccine or a placebo.

The chain recombines TRBV5-1 with TRBJ1-1, with D perhaps TRBD1 (6 bases). V lost 3 bases, J lost 8 bases, and 14 bases lay in between. This CDR3 is built from 13 residues. The germline V gene has CDR1 SGHRS and CDR2 YFSETQ. CDR3 coding DNA: TGCGCCAGCAGCTCACAGGGTTGGGGGGAAGCTTTCTTT. Translated, it gives CASSSQGWGEAFF.

The gene calls are TRBV6-1 and TRBJ1-2; D is ambiguous. The CDR3 totals 16 residues. Germline values: CDR1 MNHNS, CDR2 SASEGT. The V gene lost 4 bases and the J gene lost 2 bases, with 17 bases spanning the gap. DNA of the CDR3: TGTGCCAGCAGTGCCCGTCGAGGGATTTTCAACTATGGCTACACCTTC. Protein product: CASSARRGIFNYGYTF.

A note on this clone: Other DNA variants within this sample encode the same CDR3. The chain carries TRBV18 and TRBJ1-4, with D hard to call. Germline V gene data show CDR1 as KGHSH and CDR2 as LQKENI. Trimming removed 3 bases from V and 8 bases from J, with 13 bases in between. The CDR3 has 14 residues. In DNA, the CDR3 is TGTGCCAGCTCACCGTTGGGAGGTGGGGAAAAACTGTTTTTT. Its translation: CASSPLGGGEKLFF.

This clone was observed a few times. This chain uses TRBV7-2 with TRBJ2-7; 9 positions match TRBD1. Germline trimming cut 4 bases from V and 4 bases from J; bases unmatched to any gene: 5. CDR3 length equals 14 residues. Germline V CDR1 and CDR2: SGHTA, FQGNSA. The CDR3 DNA reads TGTGCCAGCAGCTCGACAGGGGGGAGATACGAGCAGTACTTC. Translating gives CASSSTGGRYEQYF.

The chain links TRBV2 to TRBJ2-5; D is perhaps TRBD1 (6 bases). The V gene lost 1 base and the J gene lost 4 bases, with 16 bases spanning the gap. CDR1 is SNHLY and CDR2 is FYNNEI in the germline V gene. The CDR3 has 16 residues. CDR3 DNA sequence: TGTGCCAGCAGTGAAGGTCGAGTTCCAGGGGCAGAGACCCAGTACTTC. It codes for CASSEGRVPGAETQYF.

V is TRBV9 and J is TRBJ1-3, with 10 nucleotides matching TRBD1. V was pared by 4 bases and J by 4 bases, with 5 bases of the junction left unmatched. CDR3 size: 15 residues. Germline lookup yields CDR1 SGDLS and CDR2 YYNGEE. The CDR3 region is CASSPRQGAGNTIYF. As DNA, the CDR3 is TGTGCCAGCAGCCCGCGACAGGGGGCCGGAAACACCATATATTTT.

The V gene is TRBV5-4, the J gene TRBJ1-1; D possibly corresponds to TRBD1 (6 bases). From germline, CDR1 is SGHNT and CDR2 YYREEE (reference sequence). The CDR3 runs 15 residues. Trimming shortened V by 2 bases and J by 4 bases, and 15 bases separated the two germline ends. The CDR3 region is CASSFGTSSVTEAFF. The CDR3 nucleotides are TGTGCCAGCAGCTTTGGGACAAGTAGCGTCACTGAAGCTTTCTTT.

CDR3 DNA sequence: TGTGCCAGCAGCTTAGGGAATCCCCCCGTGGAGCTGTTTTTT. This sequence encodes CASSLGNPPVELFF. The V and J genes are TRBV7-2 and TRBJ2-2; D is unresolved. The germline V gene encodes CDR1 SGHTA and CDR2 FQGNSA. The CDR3 covers 14 residues. V was shortened by 1 base and J by 10 bases, with 13 bases between the two germline ends.

The J gene is TRBJ1-1, the V gene TRBV6-5, with 9 bases fitting TRBD1. The CDR3 consists of 16 residues. Germline CDR1 reads MNHEY; CDR2 reads SVGAGI. The ends lost 4 bases at V and 4 bases at J; junction bases unmatched: 10. The CDR3 is CASSSGQGRSGTEAFF. DNA for the CDR3: TGTGCCAGCAGTTCAGGACAGGGGAGGTCGGGCACTGAAGCTTTCTTT.